This TCR beta chain was documented in a study of blood T cell repertoires in COVID-19. Study context: The samples span acute and convalescent COVID-19 from the United States, Italy and Spain. From T cells, B-cell-depleted T cells, or PBMCs came the material, which was cDNA or gDNA.

In the original workflow: How many nucleated cells were present was estimated from reference gene primer amplification. Sequencing was performed with immunoSEQ multiplex PCR; in TCRdb, only in-frame clones are kept and a portion is missing. The V and J calls and clone size are taken from that table; D and trimming were inferred from the DNA. The sample carries tens of thousands of clones, 70% to 90% recorded once. Material for sequencing was peripheral blood. The source of this sequence is a woman over 75 with active or convalescent COVID-19.

CDR3 coding DNA: TGTGCCAGTAGTATAGATGGGGCTGGCGAAGCTTTCTTT. Translating gives CASSIDGAGEAFF. The V gene is TRBV19, the J gene TRBJ1-1; a possible D gene is TRBD1 (5 bases). This CDR3 has 13 residues. V lost 0 bases and J lost 8, with 10 bases in between. Germline-derived CDR1 and CDR2 are LNHDA and SQIVND (reference sequence).